This entry describes one T cell receptor (beta chain). The record originates from a study of human T cells and chemical hapten exposure. The study used a library that attached unique molecular identifiers to individual cDNA molecules. Authors' processing steps: From approximately 20,000 to 700,000 TCRs were found per sample, with a median of approximately 92,000. TCRdb recomputed calls from the RACE reads with MiXCR, one row per CDR3 protein. V and J calls and clone size were set by TCRdb, not the authors. The sample lists around 75,000 distinct CDR3 sequences, under 13% occurring once. Time point: patch test 2, 6 weeks after DPC sensitization. This sample's treatment: therapeutic diphenylcyclopropenone sensitization with weekly scalp DPC. The study enrolled 18 to 70-year-old alopecia patients suitable for DPC. The CDR3 is 15 amino acids. CDR1 and CDR2 (germline): SGHDN, FVKESK. After removal of 5 bases from V and 4 bases from J, the junction contained 7 bases not matched to a gene.

This TCR was sampled from a woman aged 45-65 years with alopecia areata. Some clones in this sample may be carry-over from other donors' samples. This sample comprised whole blood, obtained in connection with sensitization to the hapten diphenylcyclopropenone (DPC). This sequence joins TRBV14 and TRBJ2-2; 7 bases map to TRBD2. This CDR3 reads CASSGTGRATGELFF. The DNA of the CDR3 is TGTGCCAGCAGCGGAACTGGGAGGGCCACCGGGGAGCTGTTTTTT. The whole variable domain, remainder taken from reference TRBV14 and TRBJ2-2, is EAGVTQFPSHSVIEKGQTVTLRCDPISGHDNLYWYRRVMGKEIKFLLHFVKESKQDESGMPNNRFLAERTGGTYSTLKVQPAELEDSGVYFCASSGTGRATGELFFGEGSRLTVL.